This entry features one T cell receptor beta chain sequence. Its specificity is unknown. The PCR ran on 60 Vbeta and 13 Jbeta primers. Generated by immunoSEQ multiplex PCR, the TCRdb table keeps only in-frame clones and is missing some. The sample records roughly 160,000 clones, approximately 80% being singletons. The V gene's germline CDR1 is MGHRA and CDR2 YSYEKL. This CDR3 is 17 amino acids long. V dropped 3 bases and J dropped 0 bases, with 12 bases sitting between them. These data are taken from a study of cytomegalovirus exposure and HLA in healthy donors. Study-wide results and caveats: Researchers reportedly found TCR beta sequences accurately predicted most subjects' HLA-A and HLA-B alleles. In a later analysis, specific HLA alleles were associated with approximately 16,000 TCR beta sequences at a 0.05 false discovery rate. As immune exposure information, only CMV serostatus was available.

This chain joins TRBV4-1 and TRBJ1-6, with D uncertain. The receptor's source is a man aged 45-65 years in good health and CMV-seropositive. The source material was PBMCs. For the CDR3, the DNA is TGCGCCAGCAGCCATTTTAACGAGGACTCCTATAATTCACCCCTCCACTTT. It codes for CASSHFNEDSYNSPLHF.